The entry below describes one T cell receptor (beta chain). Its matching antigen is unknown. Germline V gene sequence: CDR1 ENHRY, CDR2 SYGVKD. This CDR3 comprises 13 residues. After removal of 10 bases from V and 2 bases from J, the junction contained 6 bases not matched to a gene. The source of the sample is a study of Graves' ophthalmopathy and Graves' hyperthyroidism. Background on the study: Over 18 months of follow-up, stable hyperthyroidism required that no ophthalmopathy appear.

Study-level findings and limits: Predictions made by the model for ophthalmopathy progression reached 70% to 71% sensitivity and about 72% specificity. Detection in blood was also observed for most expanded thyroid clonotypes above 0.001 frequency.

TCR beta CDR3 amplification used RNA transcripts. An opening RT-PCR round employed HTBI primers and preceded a second-round multiplex PCR. TCRdb independently ran MiXCR on the multiplex PCR reads; one entry per CDR3 protein. The sample yields some 1.1 million distinct CDR3 sequences, less than 45% seen once. This rearrangement joins TRBV10-3 to TRBJ2-5; TRBD1 aligns across 8 bases. This clonotype was obtained from an adult man with Graves' hyperthyroidism. The sequenced sample was peripheral blood or thyroid tissue (not recorded which). The CDR3 coding sequence is TGTGCCAGTGGACAGGGCAAACAAGAGACCCAGTACTTC. This encodes CASGQGKQETQYF.